This is a list of T cell receptor beta chains from one sample in a study of cytomegalovirus exposure and HLA in healthy donors. The method was immunoSEQ multiplex PCR; TCRdb's version includes in-frame clones alone and lacks a portion of them. The sample comprises about 180,000 clones, around 78% of which are singletons, and about 1.5% rests with the top ten. The sequencing input was PBMCs. Receptor source: a man aged 18 to 30 in good health and CMV-seronegative. The CDR3 runs from the conserved cysteine through the conserved F or W. The D gene is left open where the match is weak. The size field is filled for only some rows; it gives once, few, many or a size class.

TRBV28	TRBJ1-2	TRBD1	-	TGTGCCAGCAGCGGGACAGGGGGAAAAATGGTGGGCTACACCTTC	CASSGTGGKMVGYTF
TRBV28	TRBJ2-7	TRBD2	-	TGTGCCAGCACCTTAGCGGGGGCGGGCTCCTACGAGCAGTACTTC	CASTLAGAGSYEQYF
TRBV28	TRBJ1-2	TRBD1	-	TGTGCCACACAACAGGGGAATGGCTACACCTTC	CATQQGNGYTF
TRBV5-1	TRBJ2-2	-	-	TGCGCCAGCAGCTTGGATTGGGCCAGGGGAAGTACCGGGGAGCTGTTTTTT	CASSLDWARGSTGELFF
TRBV7-3	TRBJ2-7	-	-	TGTGCCAGCAGCTTACATGGGACAATTTTTCCCTCCTACGAGCAGTACTTC	CASSLHGTIFPSYEQYF
TRBV7-9	TRBJ2-3	-	-	TGTGCCAGCAGCGGTAGTGCTAGCACAGATACGCAGTATTTT	CASSGSASTDTQYF
TRBV7-3	TRBJ2-1	TRBD1	-	TGTGCCAGCAGCAAACAGGGGAGCGATGAGCAGTTCTTC	CASSKQGSDEQFF
TRBV28	TRBJ2-4	-	-	TGTGCCAGCAGTTTATTGGACAGTTTAGCCAAAAACATTCAGTACTTC	CASSLLDSLAKNIQYF
TRBV28	TRBJ1-3	-	-	TGTGCCAGCAGTTTATGGGCAGGGCAAAGCTCTGGAAACACCATATATTTT	CASSLWAGQSSGNTIYF
TRBV7-9	TRBJ1-4	-	-	TGTGCCAGCAGCCCCCTTGGGGGCTCCAATGAAAAACTGTTTTTT	CASSPLGGSNEKLFF
TRBV30	TRBJ2-1	TRBD2	-	TGTGCCTGGAGTGTACTTAGCGGGGCCTACAATGAGCAGTTCTTC	CAWSVLSGAYNEQFF
TRBV4-2	TRBJ2-1	TRBD2	-	TGTGCCAGCAGCCAAGAGAGCCCCAGCGGGGGCCGAAGCTCCTACAATGAGCAGTTCTTC	CASSQESPSGGRSSYNEQFF
TRBV6-4	TRBJ2-3	-	few	TGTGCCAGCAGTGCGGGGGATACGCAGTATTTT	CASSAGDTQYF
TRBV27	TRBJ1-4	TRBD1	-	TGTGCCAGCAGCTTTCTTTACTCGGGACAGGGGAATGAAAAACTGTTTTTT	CASSFLYSGQGNEKLFF
TRBV5-8	TRBJ2-1	TRBD2	-	TGTGCCAGCAGCCTAAGGACTAGCGGGAGGAATGAGCAGTTCTTC	CASSLRTSGRNEQFF
TRBV6-1	TRBJ1-6	-	few	TGTGCCAGCAGTGAAATAAGGGGTAATTCACCCCTCCACTTT	CASSEIRGNSPLHF
TRBV14	TRBJ2-1	TRBD2	-	TGTGCCAGCAGCCCAGTAGCGGGAAGAAGCTCCTACAATGAGCAGTTCTTC	CASSPVAGRSSYNEQFF
TRBV7-9	TRBJ2-3	-	-	TGTGCCAGCAGCTCCCCAGGGGGGAGCACAGATACGCAGTATTTT	CASSSPGGSTDTQYF
TRBV6-1	TRBJ2-7	TRBD1	once	TGTGCCAGCAGTGAGACAGGGACATACGAGCAGTACTTC	CASSETGTYEQYF
TRBV28	TRBJ1-1	-	-	TGTGCCAGCGCCCGACCCCTTACAGTTGAAGCTTTCTTT	CASARPLTVEAFF
TRBV2	TRBJ1-4	-	few	TGTGGGACGGGGGTTGCAACTAATGAAAAACTGTTTTTT	CGTGVATNEKLFF
TRBV27	TRBJ2-2	-	-	TGTGCCAGCCTTCGGGGTAGTGGCACCGGGGAGCTGTTTTTT	CASLRGSGTGELFF
TRBV27	TRBJ2-7	-	-	TGTGCCAGCAGTCCCCTCAGGGATGGCGAGCAGTACTTC	CASSPLRDGEQYF
TRBV6-5	TRBJ1-3	TRBD1	-	TGTGCCAGCAGATACGGACAGGCCGACTCTGGAAACACCATATATTTT	CASRYGQADSGNTIYF
TRBV5-4	TRBJ2-7	TRBD1	once	TGTGCCAGCAGCTCGACGACAGGGTCCTACGAGCAGTACTTC	CASSSTTGSYEQYF
TRBV5-6	TRBJ2-7	-	-	TGTGCCAGCAGCCCCTGGGGCCTAGGGTACGAGCAGTACTTC	CASSPWGLGYEQYF
TRBV4-1	TRBJ2-1	-	-	TGCGCCAGCAGCCATCAAGGGGGTTTTGATGAGCAGTTCTTC	CASSHQGGFDEQFF
TRBV27	TRBJ1-2	-	-	TGTGCCAGCAGTCCCCGGGCTAACTATGGCTACACCTTC	CASSPRANYGYTF
TRBV7-8	TRBJ1-3	TRBD1	-	TGTGCCAGCAGCCTGACGGGACAGCAGTCTGGAAACACCATATATTTT	CASSLTGQQSGNTIYF
TRBV7-9	TRBJ2-2	-	-	TGTGCCAGCAGCTTATCAGGGGCCGGGGAGCTGTTTTTT	CASSLSGAGELFF
TRBV7-2	TRBJ2-1	-	-	TGTGCCAGCAGCTTCCCCGGGGGGGACAGGGCTGTCTTC	CASSFPGGDRAVF
TRBV2	TRBJ2-7	TRBD1	-	TGTGCCAGCAGGGACAGGGTTTACGAGCAGTACTTC	CASRDRVYEQYF
TRBV15	TRBJ2-5	TRBD1	-	TGTGCCACCAGCAGAGGGCAGGGGGCGGGGGAGACCCAGTACTTC	CATSRGQGAGETQYF
TRBV2	TRBJ1-5	-	-	TGTGCCAGCACCCCTGGGACTGGTAGCAATCAGCCCCAGCATTTT	CASTPGTGSNQPQHF
TRBV28	TRBJ1-4	-	-	TGTGCCAGCAGTGGGGGGGCGCCTGAAAAACTGTTTTTT	CASSGGAPEKLFF
TRBV4-2	TRBJ1-2	-	-	TGTGCCAGCAGCCAGGGAAGAACCAGAGGGACGGCAAGGGACTTCGGTTATGGCTACACCTTC	CASSQGRTRGTARDFGYGYTF
TRBV5-4	TRBJ1-3	TRBD1	-	TGTGCCAGCAGCGGAACCCAACAGGGGCCCTACTCTGGAAACACCATATATTTT	CASSGTQQGPYSGNTIYF
TRBV7-3	TRBJ2-3	-	once	TGTGCCAGCAGCTTACATTCGCGCCGAGGGGATACGCAGTATTTT	CASSLHSRRGDTQYF
TRBV11-1	TRBJ1-4	-	-	TGTGCCAGCAGGACGACAGATACTAATGAAAAACTGTTTTTT	CASRTTDTNEKLFF
TRBV18	TRBJ1-6	-	-	TGTGCCAGCTCACCAAGGGCACAGGACAATTCACCCCTCCACTTT	CASSPRAQDNSPLHF
TRBV15	TRBJ2-7	-	-	TGTGCCACCAGCAGGGATACAGGGCCCTACGAGCAGTACTTC	CATSRDTGPYEQYF
TRBV27	TRBJ2-2	-	once	TGTGCCAGCAGCTTCAGAGTAGGACTTATAAACACCGGGGAGCTGTTTTTT	CASSFRVGLINTGELFF
TRBV9	TRBJ1-3	-	-	TGTGCCAGCAGCGTAGAGTTAGGACAGCGAAACACCATATATTTT	CASSVELGQRNTIYF
TRBV10-3	TRBJ1-2	TRBD1	-	TGTGCCATCGGTCAGGGGGCCCTCGATGGCTACACCTTC	CAIGQGALDGYTF
TRBV29-1	TRBJ1-4	-	few	TGCAGCGTTGTAACAGGGAACGAAAAACTGTTTTTT	CSVVTGNEKLFF
TRBV20-1	TRBJ2-1	-	-	TGCAGTGCTAGGACCGGGGTTGAGCAGTTCTTC	CSARTGVEQFF
TRBV10-3	TRBJ2-3	-	once	TGTGCCATCCGTTTCGGTGGAGGAGGCACAGATACGCAGTATTTT	CAIRFGGGGTDTQYF
TRBV4-2	TRBJ2-7	TRBD2	-	TGTGCCAGCAGCCAAGAAAACCACCAAGCGGGGACCGAGCAGTACTTC	CASSQENHQAGTEQYF
TRBV6-5	TRBJ2-7	-	-	TGTGCCAGCAGTTACTCGGAGGTGGGACAACTCTACGAGCAGTACTTC	CASSYSEVGQLYEQYF
TRBV9	TRBJ2-7	TRBD1	-	TGTGCCAGCAGCGTGACAGGGAACTCCTACGAGCAGTACTTC	CASSVTGNSYEQYF
TRBV7-9	TRBJ1-6	-	few	TGTGCCAGCAGCGAGGGTGGGCCCCTCCACTTT	CASSEGGPLHF
TRBV19	TRBJ2-1	TRBD2	once	TGTGCCAGTAGTCTTGTCAGCGGGGGGGTCTCCTACAATGAGCAGTTCTTC	CASSLVSGGVSYNEQFF
TRBV28	TRBJ2-7	-	few	TGTGCCAGCAATGGGCCCGGCCGCTCCTACGAGCAGTACTTC	CASNGPGRSYEQYF
TRBV29-1	TRBJ2-2	-	-	TGCAGCGTTGAACTAGCGCGTTCCGCCGGGGAGCTGTTTTTT	CSVELARSAGELFF
TRBV6-5	TRBJ1-2	-	-	TGTGCCAGCAGGTGGGGCCAGGACTATGGCTACACCTTC	CASRWGQDYGYTF